The subject of this entry is one T cell receptor (beta chain). Its matching antigen is unknown. Primers: 60 Vbeta forward and 13 Jbeta reverse. Some clones are missing from TCRdb's copy, which holds only in-frame ones; the method was immunoSEQ multiplex PCR. The sample carries more than 95,000 clones, around three quarters recorded once. This sample was taken from a study of cytomegalovirus exposure and HLA in healthy donors. General study results and limits: Analyses of presence and absence presupposed an approximately uniform sequencing depth across donors.

The CDR3 extends over 18 amino acids. Trimming cost V 5 bases and J 3 bases; bases outside gene matches: 10. The germline V gene encodes CDR1 MNHEY and CDR2 SMNVEV (reference sequence). The rearrangement joins TRBV27 to TRBJ2-3, with 14 bases that match TRBD2. Input material: PBMCs. This receptor was identified in a young woman in good health and CMV-seropositive. CDR3 sequence: CASSRTGTSGRVTDTQYF. Here the CDR3 DNA reads TGTGCCAGCAGTCGAACCGGGACTAGCGGGAGAGTGACAGATACGCAGTATTTT.